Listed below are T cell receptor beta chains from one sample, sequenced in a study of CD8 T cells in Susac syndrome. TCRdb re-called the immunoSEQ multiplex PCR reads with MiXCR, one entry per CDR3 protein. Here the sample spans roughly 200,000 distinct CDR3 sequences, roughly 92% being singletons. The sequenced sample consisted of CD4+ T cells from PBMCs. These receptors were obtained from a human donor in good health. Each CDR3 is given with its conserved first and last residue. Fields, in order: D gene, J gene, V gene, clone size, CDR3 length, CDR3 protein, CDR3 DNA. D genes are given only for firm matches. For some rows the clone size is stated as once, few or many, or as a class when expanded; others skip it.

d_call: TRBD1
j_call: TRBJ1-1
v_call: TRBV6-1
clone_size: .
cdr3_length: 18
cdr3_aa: CASSRGPGGGRRNTEAFF
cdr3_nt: TGTGCCAGCAGTAGAGGGCCAGGGGGCGGCCGCCGGAACACTGAAGCTTTCTTT

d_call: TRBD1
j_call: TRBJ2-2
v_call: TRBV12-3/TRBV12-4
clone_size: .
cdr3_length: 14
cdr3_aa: CASSPTGWTGELFF
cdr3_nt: TGTGCCAGCAGTCCGACAGGGTGGACCGGGGAGCTGTTTTTT

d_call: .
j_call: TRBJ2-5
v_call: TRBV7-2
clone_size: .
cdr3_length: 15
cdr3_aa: CASSLRQGRRETQYF
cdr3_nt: TGTGCCAGCAGCTTAAGGCAGGGGAGGAGGGAGACCCAGTACTTC

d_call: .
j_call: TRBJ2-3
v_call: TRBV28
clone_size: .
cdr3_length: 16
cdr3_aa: CASSLPPDGYTDTQYF
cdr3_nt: TGTGCCAGCAGTTTACCGCCCGACGGCTACACAGATACGCAGTATTTT

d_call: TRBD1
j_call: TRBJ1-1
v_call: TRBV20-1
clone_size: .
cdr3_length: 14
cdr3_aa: CSARDQGGNTEAFF
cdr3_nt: TGCAGTGCTAGAGATCAGGGGGGGAACACTGAAGCTTTCTTT

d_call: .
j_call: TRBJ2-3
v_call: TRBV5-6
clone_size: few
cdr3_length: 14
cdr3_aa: CASSLFGGTDTQYF
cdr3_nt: TGTGCCAGCAGCTTGTTCGGCGGCACAGATACGCAGTATTTT

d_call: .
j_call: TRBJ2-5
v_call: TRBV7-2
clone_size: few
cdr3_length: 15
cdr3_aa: CASSLAFGRTETQYF
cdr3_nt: TGTGCCAGCAGCTTAGCATTCGGACGAACAGAGACCCAGTACTTC

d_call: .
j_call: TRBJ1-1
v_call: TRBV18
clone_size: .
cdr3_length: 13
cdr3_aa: CASSGDTYTEAFF
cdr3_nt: TGTGCCAGCTCAGGGGACACCTACACTGAAGCTTTCTTT

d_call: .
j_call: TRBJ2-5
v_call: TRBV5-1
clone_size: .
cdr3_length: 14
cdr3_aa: CASSLAAGIETQYF
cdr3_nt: TGCGCCAGCAGCCTCGCCGCAGGGATAGAGACCCAGTACTTC

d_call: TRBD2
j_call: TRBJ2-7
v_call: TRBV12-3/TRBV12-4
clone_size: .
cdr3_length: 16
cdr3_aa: CASSLAASGGSYEQYF
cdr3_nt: TGTGCCAGCAGTTTAGCGGCTAGCGGGGGTTCCTACGAGCAGTACTTC

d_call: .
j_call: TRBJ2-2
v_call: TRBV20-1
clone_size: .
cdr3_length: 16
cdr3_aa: CSARPPGAARTGELFF
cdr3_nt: TGCAGTGCTAGACCCCCCGGGGCGGCGAGGACCGGGGAGCTGTTTTTT

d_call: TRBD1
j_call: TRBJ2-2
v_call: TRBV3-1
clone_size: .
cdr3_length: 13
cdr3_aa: CASSRTGGGELFF
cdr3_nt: TGTGCCAGCAGCCGGACAGGGGGTGGGGAGCTGTTTTTT

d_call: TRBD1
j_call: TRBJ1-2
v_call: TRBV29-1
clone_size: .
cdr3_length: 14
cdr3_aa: CSVPGQGARYGYTF
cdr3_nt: TGCAGCGTTCCGGGACAGGGGGCTCGGTATGGCTACACCTTC

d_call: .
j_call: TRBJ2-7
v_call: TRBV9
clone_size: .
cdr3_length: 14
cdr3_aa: CASSVEGASYEQYF
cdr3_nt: TGTGCCAGCAGCGTAGAAGGGGCTTCCTACGAGCAGTACTTC

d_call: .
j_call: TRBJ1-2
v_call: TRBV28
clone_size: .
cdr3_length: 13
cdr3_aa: CASSHVGQYGYTF
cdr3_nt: TGTGCCAGCAGTCACGTAGGGCAGTATGGCTACACCTTC

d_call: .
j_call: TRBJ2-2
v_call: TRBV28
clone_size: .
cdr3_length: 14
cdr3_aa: CASGGTANTGELFF
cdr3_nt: TGTGCCAGCGGAGGGACTGCTAACACCGGGGAGCTGTTTTTT

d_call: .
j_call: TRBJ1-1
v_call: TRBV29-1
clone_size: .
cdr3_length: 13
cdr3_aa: CSVEGALRAEAFF
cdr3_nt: TGCAGCGTTGAAGGGGCACTTCGAGCTGAAGCTTTCTTT

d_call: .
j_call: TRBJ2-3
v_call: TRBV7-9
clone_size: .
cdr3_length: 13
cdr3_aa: CASSFGATDTQYF
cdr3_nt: TGTGCCAGCAGCTTCGGGGCAACAGATACGCAGTATTTT

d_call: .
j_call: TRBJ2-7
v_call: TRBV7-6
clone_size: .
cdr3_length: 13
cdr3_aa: CASSLGPGYEQYF
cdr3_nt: TGTGCCAGCAGCTTAGGCCCCGGATACGAGCAGTACTTC

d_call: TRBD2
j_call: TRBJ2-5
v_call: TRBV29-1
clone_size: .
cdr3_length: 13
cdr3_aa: CSVASSGGETQYF
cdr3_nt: TGCAGCGTGGCCTCTAGCGGGGGTGAGACCCAGTACTTC

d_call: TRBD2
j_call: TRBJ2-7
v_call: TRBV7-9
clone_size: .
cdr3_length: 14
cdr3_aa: CASSPGTREYEQYF
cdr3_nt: TGTGCCAGCAGCCCCGGGACTAGGGAGTACGAGCAGTACTTC

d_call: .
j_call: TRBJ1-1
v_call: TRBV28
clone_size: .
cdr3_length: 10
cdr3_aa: CASGLIGAFF
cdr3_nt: TGTGCCAGCGGACTAATTGGGGCTTTCTTT

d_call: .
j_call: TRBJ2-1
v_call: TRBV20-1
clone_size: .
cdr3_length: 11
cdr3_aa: CSARGDDEQFF
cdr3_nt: TGCAGTGCTAGGGGGGACGATGAGCAGTTCTTC

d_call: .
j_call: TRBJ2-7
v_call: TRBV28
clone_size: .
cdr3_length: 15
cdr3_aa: CASSLLGLSSYEQYF
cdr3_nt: TGTGCCAGCAGTCTCCTTGGCTTAAGCTCCTACGAGCAGTACTTC

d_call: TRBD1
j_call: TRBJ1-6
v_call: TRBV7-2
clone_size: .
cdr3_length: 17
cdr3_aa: CATLGKGASSYNSPLHF
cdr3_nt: TGTGCCACCTTGGGGAAGGGGGCCAGCTCCTATAATTCACCCCTCCACTTT

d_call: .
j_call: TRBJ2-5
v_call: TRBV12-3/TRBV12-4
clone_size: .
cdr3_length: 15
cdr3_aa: CASSLESGVGETQYF
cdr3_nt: TGTGCCAGCAGTTTGGAGTCAGGGGTGGGAGAGACCCAGTACTTC